The present T cell receptor beta chain was sequenced within a study of stem cell transplantation in POMP-related autoinflammatory disease. Study-wide context: The study hypothesized thymoproteasome defects skew the TRB repertoire via impaired CD8+ selection.

PRAID combined immunodeficiency and autoinflammation. Study-level findings and limits: PRAID patients trended toward lower TRB diversity and higher clonality in all analyzed T-cell subsets. Patients with PRAID showed a restricted number of unique TRB V-J gene pairings.

Assay used: immunoSEQ multiplex PCR; TCRdb lists only in-frame clones, some missing. The sample lists 25,000 to 40,000 clones; around 88% were seen once. The germline CDR1 and CDR2 sequences are MNHEY and SMNVEV (reference sequence). The V gene lost 3 bases and the J gene lost 3 bases, with 12 bases spanning the gap. This CDR3 comprises 14 residues. In the case of this clone: No antigen is known for it.

The J gene is TRBJ2-7, the V gene TRBV27, with unresolved D. The receptor was isolated from a human donor with POMP-related autoinflammation and immune dysregulation (PRAID). This specimen consisted of CD4+ T cells from PBMCs, obtained before stem cell transplantation. The CDR3 is CASSLAGWLYEQYF. In DNA form, the CDR3 reads TGTGCCAGCAGTTTGGCTGGCTGGCTCTACGAGCAGTACTTC.